This TCR beta chain was identified during a study of yellow fever vaccine responses in identical twins. Study conclusions and caveats: Twins' vaccine T cell responses reportedly seemed partly convergent and partly personalized.

The CDR3 length is 20 residues. Looked up from germline, CDR1 is LGHNA and CDR2 is YNFKEQ. V lost 0 bases, J lost 3 bases, and 11 bases stayed unmatched. One entry per CDR3 protein, called by TCRdb with MiXCR from the RT-PCR reads. The table shows 550 to 800 distinct CDR3 sequences, with 80% occurring only once. On this clonotype: Its cognate antigen is unknown.

V usage is TRBV4-2 and J usage is TRBJ2-4; 13 nucleotides align to TRBD2. This receptor was identified in a female donor who received the yellow fever vaccine. The sample here was T cells from blood (PBMCs), unsorted or a sorted subset (not recorded which), taken before or after yellow fever vaccination (not recorded which). The CDR3 is CASSQDGTSGAAPNKNIQYF. In DNA form, the CDR3 reads TGTGCCAGCAGCCAAGATGGGACTAGCGGGGCTGCTCCTAACAAAAACATTCAGTACTTC.